This entry lists 18 T cell receptor beta chains sequenced from one sample in a study of glioma-infiltrating T cells. TCR alpha and beta CDR3 regions were amplified from RNA using iRepertoire nested multiplex PCR. From the multiplex PCR reads, TCRdb called clonotypes with MiXCR, one entry per CDR3 protein. The sample carries 400,000 or so distinct CDR3 sequences, more than 35% recorded once. What was sequenced was glioma tissue, nonneoplastic brain tissue, or PBMCs (not recorded which). These receptors originate from a human donor with low-grade glioma or glioblastoma, undergoing nonglioma brain surgery, or in good health (not recorded which).

J is TRBJ2-5 and V is TRBV5-1; D might be TRBD2 (5 bases). The J call may be mistaken, given a closer DNA end match to TRBJ2-1. The CDR3 totals 16 residues. The germline gives CDR1 SGHRS, CDR2 YFSETQ. DNA for the CDR3: TGCGCCAGCAGCTTGGGTCTACTAGTCTCCCTGGTTGGGCAGTTCTTC. Its protein product is CASSLGLLVSLVGQFF.

This clonotype has only a few counts. The chain has TRBV20-1 and TRBJ2-1, with D perhaps matching TRBD2 (5 bases). The CDR3 is 13 residues long. Germline CDR1 and CDR2: DFQATT and SNEGSKA (reference sequence). The V and J ends lost 5 bases and 8 bases respectively, with 16 bases between them. DNA for the CDR3: TGCAGTGCTTCGGGAAGGTTTGGGGATGAGCAGTTCTTC. Encoded protein: CSASGRFGDEQFF.

In this sample, this clonotype turned up a few times. The V and J genes are TRBV5-1 and TRBJ2-6, with D uncertain. Germline assignment: CDR1 SGHRS and CDR2 YFSETQ. V lost 0 bases to trimming and J lost 2 bases, with 6 bases between them. This CDR3 comprises 15 residues. The CDR3 nucleotides are TGCGCCAGCAGCTTGGGTGTAGCTGGGGCCAACGTCCTGACTTTC. This gives the protein CASSLGVAGANVLTF.

On this clonotype: With a much larger clone just one base away, this may be a read error. The CDR3 DNA reads as TGTGCCAGCAGTGAAGATAGTTCCTCCCACAATGAGCAGTTCTTC. It translates to CASSEDSSSHNEQFF. The V gene is TRBV6-1, the J gene TRBJ2-1, with D unresolved. CDR3 length: 15 amino acids. Germline V lookup: CDR1 MNHNS, CDR2 SASEGT.

Details on this clonotype: This may arise from a read error, as a much more abundant clone is one base away. The J gene is TRBJ2-7, the V gene TRBV20-1; 7 bases line up with TRBD1. CDR1 and CDR2 (germline): DFQATT, SNEGSKA (reference sequence). The V gene end was trimmed by 7 bases and the J gene end by 7 bases; junction bases not matched to a gene: 10. CDR3 length equals 12 residues. DNA of the CDR3: TGCAGTGTCAGGGGGATCTACAATGAGCAGTACTTC. It specifies CSVRGIYNEQYF.

This clonotype was found many times. The chain joins TRBV28 to TRBJ1-5; unclear D gene. The CDR3 has 15 residues. The germline gives CDR1 MDHEN, CDR2 SYDVKM. The V and J ends lost 5 bases and 6 bases respectively, with 17 bases between them. The CDR3 region is CASSPHRRRSQPQHF. CDR3 nucleotides: TGTGCCAGCAGTCCGCACCGACGGCGCAGTCAGCCCCAGCATTTT.

This clonotype was observed a handful of times. This rearrangement joins TRBV10-3 to TRBJ2-3, with D unclear. Germline V gives CDR1 ENHRY, CDR2 SYGVKD. The CDR3 loop spans 16 amino acids. V was pared by 3 bases and J by 0 bases, with 13 bases between. CDR3 coding DNA: TGTGCCATCAGTGACCCACGAGGATCTAGCACAGATACGCAGTATTTT. Amino acids: CAISDPRGSSTDTQYF.

The chain carries TRBV19 and TRBJ2-2; 8 bases fit TRBD2. The CDR3 contains 18 residues. Germline CDR1 LNHDA, CDR2 SQIVND (reference sequence). V lost 3 bases, J lost 0 bases, and 9 bases stayed unmatched. The DNA of the CDR3 is TGTGCCAGTAGTATCGGAATTCTAGCGGGCACGAACACCGGGGAGCTGTTTTTT. It specifies CASSIGILAGTNTGELFF. Full variable domain (outside the CDR3, taken from reference TRBV19 and TRBJ2-2): DGGITQSPKYLFRKEGQNVTLSCEQNLNHDAMYWYRQDPGQGLRLIYYSQIVNDFQKGDIAEGYSVSREKKESFPLTVTSAQKNPTAFYLCASSIGILAGTNTGELFFGEGSRLTVL.

This clonotype was observed a few times. The rearrangement joins TRBV6-1 to TRBJ2-7, with D perhaps TRBD1 (5 bases). Per the germline V gene, CDR1 is MNHNS and CDR2 is SASEGT. Trimming stripped 11 bases from V and 6 bases from J, with 20 bases between. The CDR3 is made up of 13 amino acids. CDR3 loop: CACHSGSSGEQYF. In DNA, the CDR3 is TGTGCCTGCCACTCAGGGTCTTCGGGCGAGCAGTACTTC.

Of note for this clonotype: A much larger clone lies one base from this, so it may be a read error. J is TRBJ1-5 and V is TRBV28; D is possibly TRBD1 (5 bases). CDR3 size: 15 residues. Trimming cost V 6 bases and J 4 bases, with 16 bases left between them. CDR1 and CDR2 (germline): MDHEN, SYDVKM. CDR3 nucleotide sequence: TGTGCCAGCAGGTTTTCGGACGGGGGGAATCAGCCCCAGCATTTT. It specifies CASRFSDGGNQPQHF.

This clonotype was seen a handful of times. This chain connects TRBV3-1 to TRBJ2-1, with D possibly matching TRBD2 (5 bases). The length of the CDR3 is 14 residues. V was cut by 4 bases and J by 4 bases, with 11 bases left in between. The V gene's germline CDR1 is LGHDT and CDR2 YNNKEL (reference sequence). The CDR3 loop reads CASSPHPGYNEQFF. The CDR3 bases are TGTGCCAGCAGCCCCCACCCGGGATACAATGAGCAGTTCTTC.

The CDR3, as DNA: TGTGCCAGCAGCCCCCGGAGGGTAGCGGGATACAATGAGCAGTTCTTC. Protein product: CASSPRRVAGYNEQFF. V usage is TRBV7-9 and J usage is TRBJ2-1, with TRBD2 matching 8 bases. The CDR3 loop spans 16 amino acids. With 5 bases clipped from V and 4 bases from J, the junction kept 10 bases outside the gene matches. The germline V gene encodes CDR1 SEHNR and CDR2 FQNEAQ (reference sequence).

The chain recombines TRBV4-1 with TRBJ1-1, with 7 bases aligning to TRBD1. J lost 0 bases, V lost 1 base, and 5 bases had no gene match. Looked up from germline, CDR1 is MGHRA and CDR2 is YSYEKL. The CDR3 loop spans 16 amino acids. The chain's CDR3 is CASSQGQGGLNTEAFF. The DNA for the CDR3 is TGCGCCAGCAGCCAAGGACAGGGTGGTTTGAACACTGAAGCTTTCTTT.

The table lists this clonotype with a few counts. V and J are TRBV5-1 and TRBJ1-1, with D unresolved. The CDR3 is 14 amino acids. The V and J ends lost 4 bases and 2 bases respectively, with 12 bases between them. Germline CDR1 is SGHRS and CDR2 is YFSETQ. CDR3 sequence: CASSQSQANTEAFF. The CDR3 DNA follows: TGCGCCAGCAGCCAGTCCCAGGCAAACACTGAAGCTTTCTTT.

Concerning this clonotype itself: The germline gene is not matched at one end of the junction; a read error may be the cause. The V gene is TRBV15, the J gene TRBJ2-3, with D tentatively TRBD2 (6 bases). The CDR3 contains 18 residues. CDR1 and CDR2 from the germline V gene are LNHNV and YYDKDF (reference sequence). Here the CDR3 reads CASSLAESGVYAWDTQYF. CDR3 coding DNA: TGTGCCAGCAGCTTAGCGGAATCCGGGGTTTACGCATGGGATACGCAGTATTTT. The whole variable domain, remainder taken from reference TRBV15 and TRBJ2-3, is DAMVIQNPRYQVTQFGKPVTLSCSQTLNHNVMYWYQQKSSQAPKLLFHYYDKDFNNEADTPDNFQSRRPNTSFCFLDIRSPGLGDTAMYLCASSLAESGVYAWDTQYFGPGTRLTVL.

Details on this clonotype: At one boundary the junction diverges from the germline segment, which might be a read error. This chain joins TRBV20-1 and TRBJ1-5; weak D call: TRBD1 (5 bases). CDR3 size: 13 residues. From germline, CDR1 is DFQATT and CDR2 SNEGSKA (reference sequence). The CDR3 DNA sequence: TGCAGTGCTAGAAACTGGGGGAATCAGACCCAGCATTTT. Protein: CSARNWGNQTQHF.

The V and J genes are TRBV12-3 or TRBV12-4 and TRBJ2-3; TRBD1 matches at 12 bases. Trimming took 5 bases from V and 3 from J; bases not matched to a gene: 6. CDR3 size: 16 residues. CDR3 DNA: TGTGCCAGCAGTACGGGGACAGGGGGCCTGACAGATACGCAGTATTTT. Its protein is CASSTGTGGLTDTQYF.

As for this clonotype: Because it lacks the conserved phenylalanine or tryptophan at the end, this CDR3 is likely a read error. The chain carries TRBV6-2 or TRBV6-3 and TRBJ1-2; D is ambiguous. Germline CDR1 reads MNHEY; CDR2 reads SVGEGT. The CDR3 is 16 amino acids. Trimming took 2 bases from V and 2 from J, leaving 15 bases between them. The DNA of the CDR3 is TGTGCCAGCAGTTACGTCGCGGGAAGGCTAAACTATGGCTACACCTCC. This sequence encodes CASSYVAGRLNYGYTS.